One sample yielded the 20 T cell receptor beta chains listed below, sequenced in a study of blood T cell repertoires in COVID-19. The repertoire was sequenced with immunoSEQ multiplex PCR; TCRdb's copy has only in-frame clones and lacks some. The profile shows under 250,000 clones, about 79% of them singletons. Sequences were obtained from PBMCs or T cells enriched from blood (not recorded which). The source is a woman aged 55-75 years who had recovered from COVID-19.

This chain uses TRBV5-8 with TRBJ1-1, with a weak D call TRBD1 (5 bases). CDR3 length equals 14 residues. V was cut by 4 bases and J by 10 bases, with 20 bases left in between. Germline V lookup: CDR1 SGHTS, CDR2 YDEGEE. The CDR3, as DNA: TGTGCCAGCAGCCCCCGGAGCGGGGGGAGCCGAGCTTTCTTT. Translating it yields CASSPRSGGSRAFF. Full variable domain (missing parts from reference TRBV5-8 and TRBJ1-1): EAGVTQSPTHLIKTRGQQATLRCSPISGHTSVYWYQQALGLGLQFLLWYDEGEERNRGNFPPRFSGRQFPNYSSELNVNALELEDSALYLCASSPRSGGSRAFFGQGTRLTVV.

The V gene is TRBV19, the J gene TRBJ1-5, with D hard to call. The V end lost 5 bases, the J end lost 0 bases, and 8 bases lay between the germline ends. In germline, CDR1 is LNHDA, CDR2 SQIVND (reference sequence). The CDR3 is made up of 14 amino acids. The CDR3 is CASSSSHSNQPQHF. For the CDR3, the DNA is TGTGCCAGTAGTTCCAGTCATAGCAATCAGCCCCAGCATTTT.

The chain recombines TRBV11-2 with TRBJ2-1; D is perhaps TRBD2 (6 bases). The V gene's germline CDR1 is SGHAT and CDR2 FQNNGV. V was cut by 5 bases and J by 6 bases, with 14 bases left in between. The CDR3 totals 14 residues. CDR3: CASSQTRGLNEQFF. CDR3 DNA: TGTGCCAGCAGCCAGACTAGAGGCCTCAATGAGCAGTTCTTC.

This clone was observed a single time. DNA for the CDR3: TGTGCCAGCACCCCCGGGACAGGGAATCAGCCCCAGCATTTT. Translation: CASTPGTGNQPQHF. The chain is built from TRBV6-5 and TRBJ1-5; 9 bases agree with TRBD1. The CDR3 loop spans 14 amino acids. V was pared by 7 bases and J by 4 bases, with 5 bases of the junction left unmatched. Germline loops: CDR1 MNHEY, CDR2 SVGAGI.

This clone was detected only a few times. V and J are TRBV20-1 and TRBJ2-5; 8 bases fit TRBD2. There are 11 residues in the CDR3. Per germline, CDR1 DFQATT and CDR2 SNEGSKA (reference sequence). CDR3 sequence (DNA): TGCTCCGGGGGGGTCCAAGAGACCCAGTACTTC. Translated: CSGGVQETQYF.

This chain joins TRBV4-2 and TRBJ1-1; 9 bases are a match to TRBD1. From germline, CDR1 is LGHNA and CDR2 YNFKEQ. The CDR3 loop spans 16 amino acids. Trimming removed 2 bases from V and 3 bases from J; junction bases left unmatched: 7. The CDR3 region has the DNA TGTGCCAGCAGCCAACCGCTGACAGGGGGGGACACTGAAGCTTTCTTT. Its protein product is CASSQPLTGGDTEAFF.

CDR3 coding DNA: TGTGCCAGCAGCTTAGCCCCGGGATCCTACGAGCAGTACTTC. This encodes CASSLAPGSYEQYF. This sequence joins TRBV7-8 and TRBJ2-7, with D possibly matching TRBD2 (5 bases). This CDR3 contains 14 residues. Trimming left V 0 bases short and J 1 base short, with 7 bases between. Per the germline V gene, CDR1 is SGHVS and CDR2 is FQNEAQ. Looking up the rest from reference TRBV7-8 and TRBJ2-7 gives the full variable domain: GAGVSQSPRYKVAKRGQDVALRCDPISGHVSLFWYQQALGQGPEFLTYFQNEAQLDKSGLPSDRFFAERPEGSVSTLKIQRTQQEDSAVYLCASSLAPGSYEQYFGPGTRLTVT.

DNA for the CDR3: TGTGCCAGCAGTTACCCGAGGAGGACTAGCGGGGGGTACAATGAGCAGTTCTTC. As protein: CASSYPRRTSGGYNEQFF. The chain recombines TRBV6-2 or TRBV6-3 with TRBJ2-1; TRBD2 matches 14 bases. The germline CDR1 and CDR2 sequences are MNHEY and SVGEGT. Trimming at V came to 2 bases and at J to 4 bases, leaving 7 bases not matched to a gene. The length of the CDR3 is 18 residues.

The table lists this clone with a count of one. The chain carries TRBV15 and TRBJ1-3; D gene ambiguous. V dropped 0 bases and J dropped 3 bases, with 12 bases sitting between them. Germline values: CDR1 LNHNV, CDR2 YYDKDF (reference sequence). The CDR3 is 16 amino acids. CDR3 in amino acids: CATSRDMRAGGNTIYF. For the CDR3, the DNA is TGTGCCACCAGCAGAGATATGAGGGCAGGTGGAAACACCATATATTTT.

This sequence joins TRBV12-5 and TRBJ1-5, with 8 nucleotides matching TRBD1. In germline, CDR1 is LGHNT, CDR2 FRNRAP. This CDR3 spans 16 amino acids. V shed 1 base and J 5 bases; nucleotides not matched to a gene: 7. Here the CDR3 reads CASGLGTGRDDQPQHF. The CDR3 DNA reads as TGTGCTAGTGGTTTGGGGACAGGGCGTGATGATCAGCCCCAGCATTTT.

The genes are TRBV5-5 and TRBJ1-4, with 9 bases aligning to TRBD1. This CDR3 has 15 amino acids. After removal of 2 bases from V and 11 bases from J, the junction contained 10 bases not matched to a gene. The germline V gene encodes CDR1 SGHKS and CDR2 YYEKEE (reference sequence). The CDR3 coding sequence is TGTGCCAGCAGCTTTGGGGACAGGGTTCTGGGGAAACTGTTTTTT. Translated: CASSFGDRVLGKLFF.

The V and J genes are TRBV11-2 and TRBJ1-1, with 8 positions matching TRBD1. The CDR3 is 15 residues long. CDR1 and CDR2 from the germline V gene are SGHAT and FQNNGV. V was clipped by 5 bases and J by 6 bases; unmatched bases: 11. The CDR3 sequence: CASSPGQGWAPEAFF. DNA for the CDR3: TGTGCCAGCAGCCCCGGACAGGGTTGGGCGCCTGAAGCTTTCTTT.

This chain uses TRBV10-3 with TRBJ1-1, with TRBD1 matching 9 bases. Trimming cost V 6 bases and J 4 bases; bases outside gene matches: 3. CDR1 is ENHRY and CDR2 is SYGVKD in the germline V gene. The CDR3 contains 13 residues. This chain's CDR3 is CAISGQGPTEAFF. In DNA, the CDR3 is TGTGCCATCAGCGGACAGGGGCCCACTGAAGCTTTCTTT.

The chain uses TRBV6-1 and TRBJ1-1; tentatively, D is TRBD1 (6 bases). Looked up from germline, CDR1 is MNHNS and CDR2 is SASEGT. CDR3 length: 15 amino acids. The ends were cut back, 1 base at V and 4 bases at J, with 13 bases in the middle. The CDR3 nucleotides are TGTGCCAGCAGTGAAGTGAGGGGGGGTGGCACTGAAGCTTTCTTT. It specifies CASSEVRGGGTEAFF.

The chain links TRBV11-2 to TRBJ2-1, with 11 bases matching TRBD2. The germline V gene encodes CDR1 SGHAT and CDR2 FQNNGV. J gave up 0 bases and V 6 bases, and 7 bases lay outside the gene matches. The CDR3 runs 17 residues. The CDR3 region is CASRGTSGLGSYNEQFF. The CDR3 DNA sequence: TGTGCCAGCAGAGGGACTAGCGGATTGGGCTCCTACAATGAGCAGTTCTTC.

This chain links TRBV7-9 with TRBJ1-3; D remains ambiguous. The V gene's germline CDR1 is SEHNR and CDR2 FQNEAQ (reference sequence). Deletions cut 4 bases from V and 7 bases from J, with 17 bases between. The CDR3 totals 15 residues. The CDR3 region has the DNA TGTGCCAGCAGCTCCGCTCGGTCCGCGGGGAACACCATATATTTT. It encodes CASSSARSAGNTIYF.

J is TRBJ1-2 and V is TRBV19, with TRBD1 matching 9 bases. Germline V gives CDR1 LNHDA, CDR2 SQIVND (reference sequence). J was trimmed by 4 bases and V by 5 bases; bases with no gene match: 11. This CDR3 region has 16 residues. CDR3 sequence: CASSSQVRTGAYGYTF. The CDR3 region has the DNA TGTGCCAGTAGTTCCCAAGTAAGGACAGGGGCCTATGGCTACACCTTC.

The genes are TRBV6-5 and TRBJ1-2; TRBD1 aligns across 9 bases. CDR1 MNHEY and CDR2 SVGAGI come from the germline V gene. CDR3 length equals 15 residues. Losses at the gene ends were 4 bases for V and 5 bases for J; bases not matched to a gene: 8. The CDR3, as DNA: TGTGCCAGCAGTTCGAACACCGGGACAGGGTATGGCTACACCTTC. As protein: CASSSNTGTGYGYTF.

The gene calls are TRBV5-5 and TRBJ2-7; the D gene is possibly TRBD1 (6 bases). There are 15 residues in the CDR3. Between the trimmed V and J ends, which lost 3 bases and 2 bases, there was a span of 15 bases. Germline CDR1 reads SGHKS; CDR2 reads YYEKEE (reference sequence). As DNA, the CDR3 is TGTGCCAGCAGCTCGTCGGGACACTCGACCTACGAGCAGTACTTC. Its translation is CASSSSGHSTYEQYF.

The chain combines TRBV27 with TRBJ1-1; D is uncertain. Between the trimmed V and J ends, which lost 0 bases and 8 bases, there was a span of 13 bases. CDR1 and CDR2 (germline): MNHEY, SMNVEV (reference sequence). This CDR3 is 14 amino acids long. CDR3 amino acids: CASSLSYHSQEAFF. CDR3 in DNA: TGTGCCAGCAGTTTATCTTATCACAGCCAAGAAGCTTTCTTT.